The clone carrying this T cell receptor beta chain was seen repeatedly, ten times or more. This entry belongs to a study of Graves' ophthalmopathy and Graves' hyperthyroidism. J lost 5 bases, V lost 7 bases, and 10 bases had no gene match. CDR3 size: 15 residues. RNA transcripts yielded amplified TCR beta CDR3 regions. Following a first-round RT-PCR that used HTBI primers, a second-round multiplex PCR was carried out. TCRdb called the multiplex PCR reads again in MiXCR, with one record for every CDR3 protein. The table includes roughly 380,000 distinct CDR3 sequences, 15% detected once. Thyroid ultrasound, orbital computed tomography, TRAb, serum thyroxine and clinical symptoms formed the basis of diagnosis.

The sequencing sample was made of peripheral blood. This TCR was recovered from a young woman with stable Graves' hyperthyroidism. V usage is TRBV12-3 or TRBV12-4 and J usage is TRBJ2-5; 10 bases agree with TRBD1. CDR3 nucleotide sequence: TGTGCCAGCACCCCGAGGGACAGGGGCAGGGAGACCCAGTACTTC. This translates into CASTPRDRGRETQYF.